The entry below gives a single T cell receptor (beta chain) sequence along with its context. Its antigen is undetermined. The sample belongs to a study of T cells in Graves' hyperthyroidism and ophthalmopathy. Overall study context: Peripheral blood samples were taken at initial diagnosis, prior to any treatment. General study results and limits: Most thyroid clonotypes expanded above 0.001 were also detected in blood. A model of 13 V-J pairs discriminated ophthalmopathy from stable hyperthyroidism.

What was amplified from RNA transcripts were TCR beta CDR3 regions. The TCR CDR3 first-round RT-PCR relied on the HTBI primer set. TCRdb used MiXCR to reprocess the multiplex PCR reads, holding one entry per CDR3 protein. The top ten hold roughly 15% of the sample, which has roughly 700,000 distinct CDR3 sequences, 17% seen once. V gave up 0 bases and J gave up 3 bases; unmatched junction bases: 6. The CDR3 runs 16 residues. The germline V gene encodes CDR1 MDHEN and CDR2 SYDVKM. Patients between 18 and 65 years old had hyperthyroidism, newly diagnosed and lasting under 2 months. This TCR was sampled from a man aged 45-65 years with Graves' hyperthyroidism. The chain carries TRBV28 and TRBJ2-3; 7 bases match TRBD2. The sequenced sample was blood. The CDR3 nucleotides read TGTGCCAGCAGTTTATGGGGGGAGCGGGAAACAGATACGCAGTATTTT. This encodes CASSLWGERETDTQYF.